Below, 11 T cell receptor beta chains from the same sample are listed, as sequenced in a study of cytomegalovirus exposure and HLA in healthy donors. Profiling relied on immunoSEQ multiplex PCR, and the TCRdb table lists in-frame clones only, not all of them. The sample records approximately 200,000 clones, under 95% being singletons. The sequencing input was PBMCs. The receptors originated from a woman aged 18-29 years in good health and CMV-seronegative.

V is TRBV15 and J is TRBJ1-2, with D uncertain. V lost 1 base, J lost 7 bases, and 13 bases lay in between. This CDR3 has 14 residues. Germline V gives CDR1 LNHNV, CDR2 YYDKDF (reference sequence). The CDR3 bases are TGTGCCACCAGCAGAGGGGAGGGTCATGGTGGCTACACCTTC. It codes for CATSRGEGHGGYTF.

The chain carries TRBV29-1 and TRBJ2-7; D may be TRBD2 (5 bases). Germline V gene sequence: CDR1 SQVTM, CDR2 ANQGSEA. The CDR3 loop spans 17 amino acids. V lost 0 bases, J lost 3 bases, and 21 bases lay in between. This CDR3 is CSVEDLVLGDAGYEQYF. CDR3 in DNA: TGCAGCGTTGAAGATCTGGTATTGGGAGACGCTGGCTACGAGCAGTACTTC.

The rearrangement uses TRBV6-1 and TRBJ2-7, with 9 bases matching TRBD2. CDR1 is MNHNS, CDR2 SASEGT, per germline. J was trimmed by 3 bases and V by 7 bases; bases with no gene match: 10. This CDR3 region has 15 residues. CDR3 sequence: CASTTRLAGIYEQYF. For the CDR3, the DNA is TGTGCCAGCACCACTCGGCTAGCGGGAATCTACGAGCAGTACTTC.

The rearrangement joins TRBV27 to TRBJ1-1, with D perhaps matching TRBD1 (5 bases). V was trimmed by 6 bases and J by 1 base, leaving 18 bases between them. The CDR3 extends over 16 amino acids. CDR1 and CDR2 (germline): MNHEY, SMNVEV (reference sequence). DNA for the CDR3: TGTGCCAGCAGATTCACGGGGGTGATAGCGAACACTGAAGCTTTCTTT. This translates into CASRFTGVIANTEAFF.

The V call is TRBV10-3, the J call TRBJ2-3, with 11 bases that match TRBD2. Germline CDR1 and CDR2: ENHRY and SYGVKD. The CDR3 contains 20 residues. The J segment lost 6 bases and the V segment lost 6 bases, leaving 23 bases of the junction unmatched. As DNA, the CDR3 is TGTGCCATCAGCGGTGTGACTAGACTAGCGGGAAGATTGAGTATGGATACGCAGTATTTT. Translated, it gives CAISGVTRLAGRLSMDTQYF.

CDR3 region: CASSLIATPSAEAFF. The CDR3 DNA is TGCGCCAGCAGCTTGATCGCAACCCCAAGCGCTGAAGCTTTCTTT. The chain carries TRBV5-1 and TRBJ1-1; D not certain. V lost 1 base and J lost 6, with 16 bases in between. There are 15 residues in the CDR3. Germline values: CDR1 SGHRS, CDR2 YFSETQ.

CDR3 residues: CASSRQGGLYGYTF. The DNA of the CDR3 is TGTGCCAGCAGCAGACAGGGGGGTTTGTATGGCTACACCTTC. This chain uses TRBV28 with TRBJ1-2; TRBD1 agrees at 9 bases. V dropped 6 bases and J dropped 5; count of bases not matched to a gene: 7. The CDR3 is 14 amino acids. In germline, CDR1 is MDHEN, CDR2 SYDVKM.

The chain employs TRBV27 and TRBJ1-1; D gene unclear. V dropped 6 bases and J dropped 5 bases, with 16 bases sitting between them. Germline V gives CDR1 MNHEY, CDR2 SMNVEV (reference sequence). The CDR3 is 14 amino acids. CDR3 coding DNA: TGTGCCAGCAGCCCCGCCGGGGTGGGGACTGAAGCTTTCTTT. Translating it yields CASSPAGVGTEAFF.

In this sample, this clone turned up a few times. V gene TRBV14 combines with J gene TRBJ2-2; D possibly corresponds to TRBD2 (5 bases). V was cut by 3 bases and J by 5 bases, with 16 bases left in between. The CDR3 is made up of 16 amino acids. In germline, CDR1 is SGHDN, CDR2 FVKESK. This CDR3 reads CASSHVEDGPTGELFF. The CDR3 DNA follows: TGTGCCAGCAGCCACGTGGAGGACGGCCCTACCGGGGAGCTGTTTTTT.

This chain's CDR3 is CASSLVLADTGELFF. In nucleotides, the CDR3 is TGCGCCAGCAGCTTGGTGCTAGCGGACACCGGGGAGCTGTTTTTT. V and J are TRBV5-1 and TRBJ2-2; 7 bases are shared with TRBD2. With V trimmed by 0 bases and J by 3 bases, 2 bases remained unmatched. The CDR3 is 15 amino acids. Germline assignment: CDR1 SGHRS and CDR2 YFSETQ.

V gene TRBV19 combines with J gene TRBJ1-5, with D unclear. V was clipped by 7 bases and J by 9 bases, with 16 bases between them. The CDR3 extends over 13 amino acids. Germline loops: CDR1 LNHDA, CDR2 SQIVND (reference sequence). CDR3 residues: CASMTGRLAPQHF. The CDR3, as DNA: TGTGCCAGTATGACCGGACGGCTAGCGCCCCAGCATTTT.